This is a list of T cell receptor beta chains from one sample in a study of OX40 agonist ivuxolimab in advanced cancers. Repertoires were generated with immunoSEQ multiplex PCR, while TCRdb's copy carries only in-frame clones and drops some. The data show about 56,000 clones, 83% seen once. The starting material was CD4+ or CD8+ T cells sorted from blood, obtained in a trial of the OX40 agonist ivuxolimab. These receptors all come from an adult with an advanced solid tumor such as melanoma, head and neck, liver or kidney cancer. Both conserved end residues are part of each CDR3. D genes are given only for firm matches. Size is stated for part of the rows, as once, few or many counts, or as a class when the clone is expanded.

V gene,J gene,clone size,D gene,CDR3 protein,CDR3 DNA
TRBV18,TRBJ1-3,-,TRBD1,CASSPKTGGSGNTIYF,TGTGCCAGCTCACCCAAGACAGGGGGCTCTGGAAACACCATATATTTT
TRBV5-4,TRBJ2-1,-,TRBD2,CASSLGRTGGGNEQFF,TGTGCCAGCAGCTTGGGTCGGACGGGAGGAGGAAATGAGCAGTTCTTC
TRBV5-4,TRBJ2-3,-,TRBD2,CASSPGGGRSDTQYF,TGTGCCAGCAGCCCGGGGGGGGGCCGATCAGATACGCAGTATTTT
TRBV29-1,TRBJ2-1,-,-,CSVGRGAGEQFF,TGCAGCGTTGGTAGAGGGGCGGGTGAGCAGTTCTTC
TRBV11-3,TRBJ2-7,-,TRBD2,CASSLGLAGSEQYF,TGTGCCAGCAGCTTAGGACTAGCGGGAAGCGAGCAGTACTTC
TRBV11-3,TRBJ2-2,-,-,CASSLGPEEGELFF,TGTGCCAGCAGCTTAGGCCCTGAGGAGGGGGAGCTGTTTTTT
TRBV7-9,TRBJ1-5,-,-,CASSSSGADNQPQHF,TGTGCCAGCAGCTCTTCCGGGGCCGATAATCAGCCCCAGCATTTT
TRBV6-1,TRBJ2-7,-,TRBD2,CASQTSGSLEQYF,TGTGCCAGCCAGACTAGCGGGAGTCTCGAGCAGTACTTC
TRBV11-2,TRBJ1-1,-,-,CASSLWSVSGPTEAFF,TGTGCCAGCAGCTTATGGTCGGTTTCGGGGCCCACTGAAGCTTTCTTT
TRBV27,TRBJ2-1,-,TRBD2,CASSLKLAGLGNEQFF,TGTGCCAGCAGTTTAAAACTAGCGGGCCTGGGGAATGAGCAGTTCTTC
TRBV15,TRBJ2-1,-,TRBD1,CATSRTTGGALVEQFF,TGTGCCACCAGCAGGACTACAGGGGGCGCCTTGGTTGAGCAGTTCTTC
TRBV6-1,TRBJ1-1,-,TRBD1,CASSEGQPRTEAFF,TGTGCCAGCAGTGAGGGACAGCCCCGGACTGAAGCTTTCTTT
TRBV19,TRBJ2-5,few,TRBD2,CASRPAGVGVQTQYF,TGTGCCAGTAGACCAGCGGGAGTTGGTGTACAGACCCAGTACTTC
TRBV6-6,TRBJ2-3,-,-,CASSRLGQNTDTQYF,TGTGCCAGCAGCCGCCTCGGACAGAACACAGATACGCAGTATTTT
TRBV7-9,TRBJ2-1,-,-,CASSLNTGCSEQFF,TGTGCCAGCAGCCTCAATACAGGGTGCTCTGAGCAGTTCTTC
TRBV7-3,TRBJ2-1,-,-,CASSESGEQFF,TGTGCCAGCAGCGAAAGCGGTGAGCAGTTCTTC
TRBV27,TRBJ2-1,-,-,CASVSLGNPTLWNEQFF,TGTGCCAGCGTATCTCTGGGAAACCCGACACTGTGGAATGAGCAGTTCTTC
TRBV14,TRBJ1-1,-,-,CASSQDFIRTAPMNTEAFF,TGTGCCAGCAGCCAAGATTTCATCAGGACAGCTCCCATGAACACTGAAGCTTTCTTT
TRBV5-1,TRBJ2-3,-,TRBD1,CASSLGTGATDTQYF,TGCGCCAGCAGCTTAGGGACAGGGGCCACAGATACGCAGTATTTT
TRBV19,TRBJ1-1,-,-,CASSIGGQWNTEAFF,TGTGCCAGTAGTATTGGAGGACAATGGAACACTGAAGCTTTCTTT
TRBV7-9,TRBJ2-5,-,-,CANGRDQETQYF,TGTGCCAACGGACGGGACCAAGAGACCCAGTACTTC
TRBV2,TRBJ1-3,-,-,CASRLGGNTIYF,TGTGCCAGCAGATTAGGAGGAAACACCATATATTTT
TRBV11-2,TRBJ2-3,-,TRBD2,CASSLGAGGNTDTQYF,TGTGCCAGCAGCTTAGGGGCGGGAGGGAACACAGATACGCAGTATTTT
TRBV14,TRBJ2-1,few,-,CASSPRWTAGYNEQFF,TGTGCCAGCAGCCCCCGGTGGACAGCGGGTTACAATGAGCAGTTCTTC
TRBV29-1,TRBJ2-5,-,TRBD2,CSVEFRTSGRRETQYF,TGCAGCGTTGAATTCAGGACTAGCGGGAGAAGGGAGACCCAGTACTTC
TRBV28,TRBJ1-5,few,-,CASSSTGWGSQPQHF,TGTGCCAGCAGTTCGACGGGATGGGGGAGTCAGCCCCAGCATTTT
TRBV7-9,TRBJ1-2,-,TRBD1,CASSTRQGDPGYTF,TGTGCCAGCAGCACCCGACAGGGTGATCCTGGCTACACCTTC
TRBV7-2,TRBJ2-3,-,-,CASSRGADSTDTQYF,TGTGCCAGCAGCCGGGGGGCGGATTCCACAGATACGCAGTATTTT
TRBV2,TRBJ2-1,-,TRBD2,CASSENGRALDEQFF,TGTGCCAGCAGTGAGAACGGGAGGGCCCTCGATGAGCAGTTCTTC
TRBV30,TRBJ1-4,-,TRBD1,CAWMAGGGNEKLFF,TGTGCCTGGATGGCAGGGGGAGGAAATGAAAAACTGTTTTTT
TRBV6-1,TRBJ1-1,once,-,CASSQGPRLAFF,TGTGCCAGCAGCCAGGGACCCAGGCTCGCTTTCTTT
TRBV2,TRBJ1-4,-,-,CASSERTNEKLFF,TGTGCCAGCAGTGAACGAACTAATGAAAAACTGTTTTTT
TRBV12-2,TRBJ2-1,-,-,CASRPTNNEQFF,TGTGCAAGTCGCCCCACGAACAATGAGCAGTTCTTC
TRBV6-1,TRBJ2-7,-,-,CASTRGSPSSYEQYF,TGTGCCAGCACAAGAGGCAGTCCGAGCTCCTACGAGCAGTACTTC